The 16 T cell receptor beta chains below all came from one sample that was sequenced in a study of vaccination and CD4 T cells after COVID-19 (dated by TCRdb to 2021 to 2024). Receptor amplification or capture employed PCR. The data were produced on an Illumina iSeq 100. DNA from cultured CD4+ T cells was subjected to TCR sequencing with the Oncomine TCR Beta short-read assay at the Johns Hopkins FTIC core. The public reads were run again by TCRdb, first through fastp at Q25 and then through MiXCR, and only productive beta chains were kept. Duplicate CDR3 protein sequences are folded into a single record with the most common DNA and genes. This sample holds more than 20,000 distinct CDR3 sequences; less than 35% were observed only once. Together, the top ten hold about 10% of the sample. These receptors have no identified antigens. The time point label on this specimen signifies: late sampling 161 to 241 days after vaccination in a few convalescent patients. The treatment or condition label of this sample denotes: roughly ten-day PBMC culture with coronavirus spike peptide pools or control peptides (ViraFEST assay).

The sequencing here drew on CD4+ T cells from blood, cultured in vitro, taken about 7 months after SARS-CoV-2 vaccination. All receptors derive from a human donor who had recovered from COVID-19.

This chain links TRBV7-9 with TRBJ2-6; the match to TRBD1 covers 7 bases. There are 16 residues in the CDR3. With V trimmed by 4 bases and J by 2 bases, 5 bases remained unmatched. In germline, CDR1 is SEHNR, CDR2 FQNEAQ (reference sequence). The CDR3, as DNA: TGTGCCAGCAGCTCGACAGGGAGACCTGGGGCCAACGTCCTGACTTTC. Translated, it gives CASSSTGRPGANVLTF.

This clonotype showed up just a few times. The chain uses TRBV18 and TRBJ1-2; D ambiguous. Germline lookup yields CDR1 KGHSH and CDR2 LQKENI. The CDR3 length is 13 residues. Between the trimmed V and J ends, which lost 4 bases and 4 bases, there was a span of 10 bases. CDR3 DNA: TGTGCCAGCTCACTAAGCGAGGGCTATGGCTACACCTTC. This translates into CASSLSEGYGYTF.

This clonotype was recorded a few times. The chain joins TRBV6-1 to TRBJ1-2; D call uncertain. The CDR3 is made up of 15 amino acids. V gave up 7 bases and J gave up 8 bases, with 23 bases separating them. Germline values: CDR1 MNHNS, CDR2 SASEGT. The CDR3 DNA reads TGTGCCAGCACCGCGTGGGCCGCAAAAATGGGGGGCTACACCTTC. Residues: CASTAWAAKMGGYTF.

The rearrangement joins TRBV6-1 to TRBJ1-2; TRBD1 might be the D (5 bases). Trimming removed 6 bases from V and 3 bases from J, with 14 bases in between. The CDR3 covers 14 residues. Germline assignment: CDR1 MNHNS and CDR2 SASEGT. The CDR3 loop reads CASRGSRVDYGYTF. The CDR3 DNA is TGTGCCAGCAGAGGGTCCAGGGTGGACTATGGCTACACCTTC.

The J gene is TRBJ1-1, the V gene TRBV28; D is undetermined. The CDR3 covers 12 residues. Germline assignment: CDR1 MDHEN and CDR2 SYDVKM. The V end was cut by 1 base, the J end by 2 bases, with 2 bases between. CDR3 DNA sequence: TGTGCCAGCAGTTTATCCAACACTGAAGCTTTCTTT. Translation gives CASSLSNTEAFF.

This clonotype was found a few times. J is TRBJ2-7 and V is TRBV15; D tentatively reads TRBD1 or TRBD2 (5 bases each). CDR1 LNHNV and CDR2 YYDKDF come from the germline V gene (reference sequence). V was cut by 0 bases and J by 6 bases, with 12 bases left in between. The CDR3 has 14 residues. The CDR3 is CATSRDRLGTEQYF. The CDR3, as DNA: TGTGCCACCAGCAGAGATCGTTTGGGGACCGAGCAGTACTTC. The variable domain in full, with the rest retrieved from reference TRBV15 and TRBJ2-7, is DAMVIQNPRYQVTQFGKPVTLSCSQTLNHNVMYWYQQKSSQAPKLLFHYYDKDFNNEADTPDNFQSRRPNTSFCFLDIRSPGLGDTAMYLCATSRDRLGTEQYFGPGTRLTVT.

The gene calls are TRBV6-5 and TRBJ1-2; D remains unclear. This CDR3 has 13 residues. V was cut by 4 bases and J by 4 bases, with 10 bases left in between. The germline V gene encodes CDR1 MNHEY and CDR2 SVGAGI. CDR3 sequence reads: CASSLGRLYGYTF. In DNA form, the CDR3 reads TGTGCCAGCAGTTTAGGCAGGCTCTATGGCTACACCTTC.

CDR3 amino acids: CASTKESTGLNGGELFF. CDR3 coding DNA: TGTGCCAGCACCAAAGAGTCGACAGGGTTAAATGGCGGGGAGCTGTTTTTT. The chain recombines TRBV21-1 with TRBJ2-2; the table's D call of TRBD1 was not tested on the DNA. TRBV21-1 constitutes a pseudogene. The length of the CDR3 is 17 residues.

This clonotype was seen a handful of times. The chain uses TRBV7-2 and TRBJ2-2; maybe TRBD1 (6 bases). The CDR3 totals 13 residues. The germline gives CDR1 SGHTA, CDR2 FQGNSA. Trimming took off 2 bases at V and 7 bases at J, with 8 bases between the two ends. The CDR3 region has the DNA TGTGCCAGCAGCTTACTCAGGGGCGGGGAGCTGTTTTTT. It is translated as CASSLLRGGELFF.

The chain recombines TRBV6-2 or TRBV6-3 with TRBJ2-1; D is undetermined. The germline V gene has CDR1 MNHEY and CDR2 SVGEGT. CDR3 length equals 12 residues. With 4 bases removed from V and 12 bases from J, the gap between germline ends came to 13 bases. For the CDR3, the DNA is TGTGCCAGCAGTTGGTCCCGTCATGTGCAGTTCTTC. The encoded protein is CASSWSRHVQFF.

This clonotype has more than one count but fewer than ten. The chain recombines TRBV6-1 with TRBJ2-7; perhaps D is TRBD1 or TRBD2 (6 bases each). CDR1 is MNHNS and CDR2 is SASEGT in the germline V gene. The CDR3 contains 14 residues. Trimming pared 7 bases from V and 0 bases from J, leaving 13 bases between. CDR3 residues: CASKQGAGSYEQYF. The CDR3 region has the DNA TGTGCCAGCAAACAGGGAGCGGGCTCCTACGAGCAGTACTTC.

This chain connects TRBV14 to TRBJ2-5; 7 bases map to TRBD2. With V trimmed by 4 bases and J by 5 bases, 16 bases remained unmatched. Germline loops: CDR1 SGHDN, CDR2 FVKESK. The length of the CDR3 is 17 residues. CDR3 bases: TGTGCCAGCAGCCTTCAGCGAAGGGGAGGGTCGACTGAGACCCAGTACTTC. As protein: CASSLQRRGGSTETQYF.

This chain links TRBV7-8 with TRBJ2-3; 12 positions agree with TRBD2. The CDR3 length is 22 residues. Germline-derived CDR1 and CDR2 are SGHVS and FQNEAQ. J lost 1 base, V lost 5 bases, and 22 bases had no gene match. CDR3 region: CASSAIGGSGLAGLWGTDTQYF. The DNA of the CDR3 is TGTGCCAGCAGCGCCATAGGGGGGTCGGGACTAGCGGGTTTATGGGGCACAGATACGCAGTATTTT.

The chain carries TRBV20-1 and TRBJ1-6; D ambiguous. This CDR3 region has 12 residues. The V gene lost 6 bases and the J gene lost 10 bases, with 13 bases spanning the gap. The V gene's germline CDR1 is DFQATT and CDR2 SNEGSKA (reference sequence). As DNA, the CDR3 is TGCAGTGCAGGAGGCTGGGAGTCACCCCTCCACTTT. Its protein product is CSAGGWESPLHF.

Sample share makes this clonotype medium-sized. The gene calls are TRBV5-1 and TRBJ2-5, with TRBD2 matching 7 bases. The CDR3 runs 13 residues. The germline gives CDR1 SGHRS, CDR2 YFSETQ. Trimming removed 0 bases from V and 5 bases from J; junction bases left unmatched: 1. The chain's CDR3 is CASSLEGGETQYF. CDR3 coding DNA: TGCGCCAGCAGCTTGGAGGGAGGGGAGACCCAGTACTTC. The whole variable domain, filled in from reference TRBV5-1 and TRBJ2-5, reads KAGVTQTPRYLIKTRGQQVTLSCSPISGHRSVSWYQQTPGQGLQFLFEYFSETQRNKGNFPGRFSGRQFSNSRSEMNVSTLELGDSALYLCASSLEGGETQYFGPGTRLLVL.

This clonotype occurred a few times. J is TRBJ2-5 and V is TRBV12-3 or TRBV12-4; tentative D call: TRBD2 (5 bases). The CDR3 runs 15 residues. Between the trimmed V and J ends, which lost 2 bases and 0 bases, there was a span of 10 bases. CDR3: CASSLSRGYQETQYF. CDR3 nucleotide sequence: TGTGCCAGCAGTTTATCCCGGGGATACCAAGAGACCCAGTACTTC.